Listed here are 5 T cell receptor beta chains from one sample, sequenced in a study of response to subunit inactivated influenza vaccine. TCRdb processed the RT-PCR reads anew with MiXCR; each CDR3 protein has one entry. This sample has 630,000 or so distinct CDR3 sequences; approximately 14% occur once, and the top ten carry 11%. Sequencing used PBMCs from blood, obtained about 13 days after vaccination. These receptor sequences come from a man aged 50 to 59 who received an inactivated influenza vaccine.

The rearrangement joins TRBV12-3 or TRBV12-4 to TRBJ2-1; 12 nucleotides agree with TRBD2. The junction had 13 bases not matched to a gene; V was cut back by 3 bases and J by 16 bases. The CDR3 has 15 amino acids. CDR3 sequence: CASSLRASGGGLGFF. Here the CDR3 DNA reads TGTGCCAGCAGTTTGAGGGCTAGCGGGGGGGGCCTTGGTTTCTTC.

J is TRBJ2-1 and V is TRBV3-1; 8 bases agree with TRBD2. The CDR3 consists of 14 residues. V lost 4 bases, J lost 5 bases, and 4 bases stayed unmatched. Germline V gene lookup returns CDR1 LGHDT and CDR2 YNNKEL (reference sequence). The CDR3 spells CASSLAGHDNEQFF. The CDR3 DNA reads as TGTGCCAGCAGCCTAGCGGGACACGACAATGAGCAGTTCTTC.

This clonotype occurred a few times. The genes are TRBV18 and TRBJ2-2, with 9 bases that match TRBD1. The germline gives CDR1 KGHSH, CDR2 LQKENI. CDR3 size: 15 residues. The V gene end was trimmed by 3 bases and the J gene end by 7 bases; junction bases not matched to a gene: 6. The CDR3 nucleotides are TGTGCCAGCTCACCCGGGACAGGGAAGGTCGGGGAGCTGTTTTTT. Encoded protein: CASSPGTGKVGELFF. The full variable domain, its missing parts supplied by reference TRBV18 and TRBJ2-2, is NAGVMQNPRHLVRRRGQEARLRCSPMKGHSHVYWYRQLPEEGLKFMVYLQKENIIDESGMPKERFSAEFPKEGPSILRIQQVVRGDSAAYFCASSPGTGKVGELFFGEGSRLTVL.

This clonotype was detected only a few times. J is TRBJ1-6 and V is TRBV5-1; D is uncertain. Germline CDR1 is SGHRS and CDR2 is YFSETQ. The CDR3 consists of 15 residues. The V end was cut by 0 bases, the J end by 10 bases, with 14 bases between. CDR3 sequence (DNA): TGCGCCAGCAGCTTGGCCGGCGGAGATCGCTCACCCCTCCACTTT. Protein sequence: CASSLAGGDRSPLHF.

This clonotype came up a few times. The rearrangement links TRBV28 to TRBJ1-4; 7 bases agree with TRBD1. V was clipped by 8 bases and J by 7 bases; unmatched bases: 13. CDR3 length: 15 residues. Germline V gene lookup returns CDR1 MDHEN and CDR2 SYDVKM. The CDR3 is CASARRWTGGEKLFF. CDR3 nucleotides: TGTGCCAGCGCAAGGAGGTGGACAGGCGGTGAAAAACTGTTTTTT. Full variable domain (remainder filled in from reference TRBV28 and TRBJ1-4): DVKVTQSSRYLVKRTGEKVFLECVQDMDHENMFWYRQDPGLGLRLIYFSYDVKMKEKGDIPEGYSVSREKKERFSLILESASTNQTSMYLCASARRWTGGEKLFFGSGTQLSVL.